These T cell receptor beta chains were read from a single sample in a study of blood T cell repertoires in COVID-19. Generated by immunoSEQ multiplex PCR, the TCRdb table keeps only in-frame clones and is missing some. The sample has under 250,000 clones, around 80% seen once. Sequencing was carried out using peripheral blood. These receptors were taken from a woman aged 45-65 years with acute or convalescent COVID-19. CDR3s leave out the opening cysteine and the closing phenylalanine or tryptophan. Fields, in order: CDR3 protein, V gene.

CDR3: AWSESLPNYGYT; V: TRBV30
CDR3: AREDEQF; V: TRBV2
CDR3: ASSAWDSTEAF; V: TRBV9
CDR3: ASTSAWDRGEKLF; V: TRBV19
CDR3: ASSSRETDTQY; V: TRBV28
CDR3: AWSDQETQY; V: TRBV30
CDR3: ASGSGTDTQY; V: TRBV28
CDR3: ASSLSSGGSNQPQH; V: TRBV28
CDR3: ASSLGGTQDYEQY; V: TRBV5-1
CDR3: ASRPGQAAPEAF; V: TRBV6-5
CDR3: ASSDGGPIGAKNIQY; V: TRBV2
CDR3: ASSGQSMASGNTIY; V: TRBV9
CDR3: ASSLLGGVSQETQY; V: TRBV5-1
CDR3: ASMSPGELF; V: TRBV25-1
CDR3: ASSLTRNLPGELF; V: TRBV5-4
CDR3: ASSGRWGQENTGELF; V: TRBV28
CDR3: ASSHPGLAIVQF; V: TRBV13
CDR3: ASALAGEETQY; V: TRBV12-3/TRBV12-4
CDR3: AWDRGLAGDTQY; V: TRBV30
CDR3: ASSDTPDSYFGTQY; V: TRBV7-2
CDR3: ASSLLETASGNTIY; V: TRBV11-2
CDR3: ASSKWDRGPEKLF; V: TRBV21-1
CDR3: ASSIVQGALGSNQPQH; V: TRBV19
CDR3: ASSIQHYQPQH; V: TRBV19
CDR3: ASSPPGRVDTGELF; V: TRBV9
CDR3: ASSHISETQY; V: TRBV5-8
CDR3: ASSLGASGRVSYEQY; V: TRBV5-1
CDR3: AWSTGFANEKLF; V: TRBV30
CDR3: ARSLRGWSGGCQPQH; V: TRBV5-3
CDR3: ASSLLQGGTQY; V: TRBV5-6
CDR3: ASSPIAGGHWQPPYNEQF; V: TRBV4-1
CDR3: ASSTRGTQETQY; V: TRBV3-1/TRBV3-2
CDR3: ASSETRGQPQH; V: TRBV2
CDR3: ASSPHRTVGTEAF; V: TRBV6-5
CDR3: ASSLRTDNSPLH; V: TRBV13
CDR3: ASSPGGAATGNTIY; V: TRBV5-4
CDR3: ASSFGTSQETQY; V: TRBV25-1
CDR3: ASRGVSGITYEQY; V: TRBV7-2
CDR3: ASVQGDYGYT; V: TRBV6-5
CDR3: ASSYDRTETQY; V: TRBV6-5